These 2 T cell receptor beta chains were sequenced from one sample in a study of shared clonotypes between healthy human individuals. Repertoires were generated with immunoSEQ multiplex PCR, while TCRdb's copy carries only in-frame clones and drops some. Here the sample spans some 500,000 clones, 60% to 80% being singletons. The specimen sequenced was PBMCs. The receptors here all came from a woman aged 40-49 years in good health. Some clones in this sample may be carry-over from other donors' samples.

This clone was counted at least ten times. The sample contains more than one DNA sequence encoding this CDR3. The rearrangement joins TRBV18 to TRBJ1-2; D may be TRBD1 (6 bases). Trimming removed 4 bases at V and 8 bases at J, with 20 bases between. The CDR3 totals 15 residues. Germline V gives CDR1 KGHSH, CDR2 LQKENI. CDR3: CASSLSPGHKGGYTF. CDR3 sequence (DNA): TGTGCCAGCTCACTTTCCCCGGGACACAAGGGAGGCTACACCTTC.

The chain couples TRBV18 to TRBJ1-4, with 9 bases matching TRBD1. CDR3 size: 15 residues. CDR1 KGHSH and CDR2 LQKENI come from the germline V gene. With V trimmed by 3 bases and J by 6 bases, 5 bases remained unmatched. The CDR3 is CASSPPGQGYEKLFF. The CDR3 bases are TGTGCCAGCTCACCCCCGGGACAGGGCTATGAAAAACTGTTTTTT.